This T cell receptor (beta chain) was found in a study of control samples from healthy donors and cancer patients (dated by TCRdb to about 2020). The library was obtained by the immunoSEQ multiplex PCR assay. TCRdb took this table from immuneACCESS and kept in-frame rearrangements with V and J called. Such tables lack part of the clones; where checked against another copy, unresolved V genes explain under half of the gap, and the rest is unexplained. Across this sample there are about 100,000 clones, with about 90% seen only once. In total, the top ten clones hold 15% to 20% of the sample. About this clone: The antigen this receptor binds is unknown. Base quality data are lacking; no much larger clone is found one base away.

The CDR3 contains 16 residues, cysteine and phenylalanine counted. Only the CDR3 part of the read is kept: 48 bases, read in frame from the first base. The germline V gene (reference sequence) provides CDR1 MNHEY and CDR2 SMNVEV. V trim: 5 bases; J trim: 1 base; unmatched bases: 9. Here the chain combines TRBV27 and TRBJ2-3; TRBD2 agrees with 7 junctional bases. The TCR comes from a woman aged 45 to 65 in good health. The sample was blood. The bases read TGTGCCAGCAGTGCCCCGACTAGCTCCCGCACAGATACGCAGTATTTT. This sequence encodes CASSAPTSSRTDTQYF.